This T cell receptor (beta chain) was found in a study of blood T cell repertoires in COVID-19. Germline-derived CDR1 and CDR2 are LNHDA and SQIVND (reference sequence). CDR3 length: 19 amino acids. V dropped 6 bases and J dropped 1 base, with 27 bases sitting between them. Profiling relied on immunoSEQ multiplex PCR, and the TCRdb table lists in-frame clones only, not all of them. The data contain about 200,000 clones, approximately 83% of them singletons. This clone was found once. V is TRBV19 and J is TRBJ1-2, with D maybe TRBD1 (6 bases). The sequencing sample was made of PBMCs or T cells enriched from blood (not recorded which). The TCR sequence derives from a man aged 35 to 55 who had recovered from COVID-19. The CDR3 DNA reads TGTGCCAGTAGATACCCCCCTCGCGACCCGGGACACCTTAACTATGGCTACACCTTC. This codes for CASRYPPRDPGHLNYGYTF.